Listed below are T cell receptor beta chains from one sample, sequenced in a study of T cells in localized non-small cell lung cancer. Repertoires were generated with immunoSEQ multiplex PCR, while TCRdb's copy carries only in-frame clones and drops some. This repertoire shows about 59,000 clones, roughly 89% found once; its top ten account for approximately 22%. Material: peripheral blood, obtained before any cancer treatment. The receptors originated from a man between 35 and 75 years old with stage I squamous cell lung carcinoma. Both conserved end residues are part of each CDR3. D genes are given only for firm matches. For some rows the clone size is stated as once, few or many, or as a class when expanded; others skip it.

D gene: NA
J gene: TRBJ1-4
clone size: NA
V gene: TRBV30
CDR3 protein: CAWSDPGTARTKLFF
CDR3 DNA: TGTGCCTGGAGTGACCCCGGAACAGCCCGGACGAAACTGTTTTTT

D gene: NA
J gene: TRBJ1-2
clone size: NA
V gene: TRBV4-2
CDR3 protein: CASSQERTAYGDGYTF
CDR3 DNA: TGTGCCAGCAGCCAAGAGAGAACAGCCTACGGGGATGGCTACACCTTC

D gene: TRBD1
J gene: TRBJ2-7
clone size: few
V gene: TRBV18
CDR3 protein: CASSPGTGNEQYF
CDR3 DNA: TGTGCCAGCTCACCCGGGACAGGGAACGAGCAGTACTTC

D gene: NA
J gene: TRBJ2-7
clone size: once
V gene: TRBV5-1
CDR3 protein: CASSLWGTYEQYF
CDR3 DNA: TGCGCCAGCAGCTTGTGGGGGACTTACGAGCAGTACTTC

D gene: NA
J gene: TRBJ2-3
clone size: NA
V gene: TRBV9
CDR3 protein: CASSVQGSEDTQYF
CDR3 DNA: TGTGCCAGCAGCGTTCAGGGTAGCGAAGATACGCAGTATTTT

D gene: NA
J gene: TRBJ2-7
clone size: NA
V gene: TRBV5-1
CDR3 protein: CASSPGQGGYEQYF
CDR3 DNA: TGCGCCAGCAGCCCAGGGCAGGGGGGCTACGAGCAGTACTTC

D gene: NA
J gene: TRBJ2-3
clone size: NA
V gene: TRBV29-1
CDR3 protein: CSVDEQGTDTQYF
CDR3 DNA: TGCAGCGTTGATGAGCAAGGGACCGATACGCAGTATTTT

D gene: NA
J gene: TRBJ2-5
clone size: NA
V gene: TRBV21-1
CDR3 protein: CARLGDWTKKETQYF
CDR3 DNA: TGTGCCAGACTTGGGGACTGGACAAAGAAAGAGACCCAGTACTTC

D gene: TRBD1
J gene: TRBJ1-2
clone size: NA
V gene: TRBV29-1
CDR3 protein: CSVAGTGTGGYTF
CDR3 DNA: TGCAGCGTGGCCGGGACAGGGACTGGTGGCTACACCTTC

D gene: TRBD2
J gene: TRBJ2-7
clone size: NA
V gene: TRBV28
CDR3 protein: CATLAGLTYEQYF
CDR3 DNA: TGTGCCACCCTAGCGGGATTAACCTACGAGCAGTACTTC

D gene: NA
J gene: TRBJ2-3
clone size: NA
V gene: TRBV29-1
CDR3 protein: CSVEVPQGPTDTQYF
CDR3 DNA: TGCAGCGTTGAAGTTCCTCAGGGCCCCACAGATACGCAGTATTTT

D gene: NA
J gene: TRBJ2-1
clone size: NA
V gene: TRBV5-1
CDR3 protein: CASSFGGANEQFF
CDR3 DNA: TGCGCCAGCAGCTTTGGGGGAGCCAATGAGCAGTTCTTC

D gene: TRBD1
J gene: TRBJ1-2
clone size: NA
V gene: TRBV28
CDR3 protein: CASSSSSGTDDF
CDR3 DNA: TGTGCCAGCAGTTCCTCTTCCGGGACAGATGACTTC

D gene: NA
J gene: TRBJ1-3
clone size: NA
V gene: TRBV15
CDR3 protein: CATSRLLLSGNTIYF
CDR3 DNA: TGTGCCACCAGCAGGTTGCTACTCTCTGGAAACACCATATATTTT

D gene: NA
J gene: TRBJ2-3
clone size: NA
V gene: TRBV4-3
CDR3 protein: CASSPDEEGGTDTQYF
CDR3 DNA: TGCGCCAGCAGCCCGGATGAGGAGGGTGGCACAGATACGCAGTATTTT

D gene: NA
J gene: TRBJ2-5
clone size: NA
V gene: TRBV28
CDR3 protein: CASSLATEETQYF
CDR3 DNA: TGTGCCAGCAGTTTAGCCACAGAAGAGACCCAGTACTTC

D gene: TRBD1
J gene: TRBJ2-1
clone size: NA
V gene: TRBV7-3
CDR3 protein: CASSFPGGGEQFF
CDR3 DNA: TGTGCCAGCAGCTTCCCAGGGGGCGGTGAGCAGTTCTTC

D gene: TRBD2
J gene: TRBJ2-1
clone size: NA
V gene: TRBV9
CDR3 protein: CASSVASLAGVNEQFF
CDR3 DNA: TGTGCCAGCAGCGTAGCCTCACTAGCGGGAGTCAATGAGCAGTTCTTC

D gene: TRBD2
J gene: TRBJ2-1
clone size: NA
V gene: TRBV11-2
CDR3 protein: CASSSPNLGGGHYNEQFF
CDR3 DNA: TGTGCCAGCAGCTCACCTAACCTCGGGGGAGGGCACTACAATGAGCAGTTCTTC

D gene: NA
J gene: TRBJ1-1
clone size: NA
V gene: TRBV2
CDR3 protein: CASSEPPAATEAFF
CDR3 DNA: TGTGCCAGCAGTGAACCTCCCGCCGCCACTGAGGCTTTCTTT

D gene: NA
J gene: TRBJ1-1
clone size: once
V gene: TRBV27
CDR3 protein: CASSPWREGTEAFF
CDR3 DNA: TGTGCCAGCAGTCCTTGGAGGGAAGGCACTGAAGCTTTCTTT

D gene: NA
J gene: TRBJ2-2
clone size: once
V gene: TRBV28
CDR3 protein: CASSFPSSVGDGELFF
CDR3 DNA: TGTGCCAGCAGTTTCCCCTCCTCCGTCGGGGACGGGGAGCTGTTTTTT

D gene: NA
J gene: TRBJ1-1
clone size: NA
V gene: TRBV7-3
CDR3 protein: CASSLQAGPAFF
CDR3 DNA: TGTGCCAGCAGCCTCCAAGCAGGGCCCGCTTTCTTT

D gene: TRBD1
J gene: TRBJ1-1
clone size: few
V gene: TRBV6-1
CDR3 protein: CASSEGQGLNEAFF
CDR3 DNA: TGTGCCAGCAGTGAGGGACAGGGTCTGAATGAAGCTTTCTTT

D gene: NA
J gene: TRBJ2-7
clone size: once
V gene: TRBV19
CDR3 protein: CASSKGPSGRSYEQYF
CDR3 DNA: TGTGCCAGTAGTAAAGGCCCCAGCGGGCGCTCCTACGAGCAGTACTTC

D gene: TRBD1
J gene: TRBJ1-2
clone size: NA
V gene: TRBV28
CDR3 protein: CASSLTGTDGVYGYTF
CDR3 DNA: TGTGCCAGCAGTCTCACCGGGACAGATGGCGTCTATGGCTACACCTTC

D gene: NA
J gene: TRBJ1-1
clone size: NA
V gene: TRBV5-8
CDR3 protein: CASSLVATEAFF
CDR3 DNA: TGTGCCAGCAGCTTGGTCGCCACTGAAGCTTTCTTT

D gene: NA
J gene: TRBJ2-5
clone size: NA
V gene: TRBV2
CDR3 protein: CASSDRGVETQYF
CDR3 DNA: TGTGCCAGCAGTGACAGGGGTGTGGAGACCCAGTACTTC

D gene: TRBD1
J gene: TRBJ2-7
clone size: NA
V gene: TRBV27
CDR3 protein: CASSQRGLYEQYF
CDR3 DNA: TGTGCCAGCAGTCAAAGGGGGCTCTACGAGCAGTACTTC

D gene: NA
J gene: TRBJ2-1
clone size: NA
V gene: TRBV9
CDR3 protein: CASSDSGRSYNEQFF
CDR3 DNA: TGTGCCAGCAGCGATAGCGGCCGCTCCTACAATGAGCAGTTCTTC

D gene: NA
J gene: TRBJ2-2
clone size: NA
V gene: TRBV5-1
CDR3 protein: CASSLVTARANTGELFF
CDR3 DNA: TGCGCCAGCAGCTTGGTGACAGCTCGGGCAAACACCGGGGAGCTGTTTTTT

D gene: NA
J gene: TRBJ2-5
clone size: NA
V gene: TRBV6-6
CDR3 protein: CASSYLGEETQYF
CDR3 DNA: TGTGCCAGCAGTTACTTGGGGGAAGAGACCCAGTACTTC

D gene: TRBD1
J gene: TRBJ2-2
clone size: NA
V gene: TRBV7-8
CDR3 protein: CASSLAPGGYSGELFF
CDR3 DNA: TGTGCCAGCAGCTTAGCGCCAGGGGGATATTCCGGGGAGCTGTTTTTT

D gene: NA
J gene: TRBJ1-5
clone size: NA
V gene: TRBV29-1
CDR3 protein: CSADQDAQGQPQHF
CDR3 DNA: TGCAGCGCCGATCAGGATGCCCAAGGACAGCCCCAGCATTTT

D gene: NA
J gene: TRBJ2-7
clone size: NA
V gene: TRBV19
CDR3 protein: CASSSRTDSYEQYF
CDR3 DNA: TGTGCCAGTAGTAGCCGGACGGACTCCTACGAGCAGTACTTC

D gene: NA
J gene: TRBJ2-7
clone size: NA
V gene: TRBV20-1
CDR3 protein: CSATNYEQYF
CDR3 DNA: TGCAGTGCCACTAACTACGAGCAGTACTTC

D gene: TRBD1
J gene: TRBJ2-7
clone size: NA
V gene: TRBV6-1
CDR3 protein: CASSEKVGTGGYEQYF
CDR3 DNA: TGTGCCAGCAGTGAAAAGGTTGGGACAGGGGGTTACGAGCAGTACTTC

D gene: TRBD2
J gene: TRBJ2-1
clone size: once
V gene: TRBV10-1
CDR3 protein: CASSERSGRVNEQFF
CDR3 DNA: TGCGCCAGCAGTGAGAGGAGCGGGAGGGTCAATGAGCAGTTCTTC

D gene: TRBD1
J gene: TRBJ2-6
clone size: NA
V gene: TRBV19
CDR3 protein: CASSVTGGKAGANVLTF
CDR3 DNA: TGTGCCAGTAGTGTCACAGGGGGGAAAGCTGGGGCCAACGTCCTGACTTTC

D gene: NA
J gene: TRBJ1-1
clone size: NA
V gene: TRBV6-5
CDR3 protein: CASSSTGTDGTEAFF
CDR3 DNA: TGTGCCAGCAGTTCCACCGGGACTGATGGCACTGAAGCTTTCTTT

D gene: NA
J gene: TRBJ1-1
clone size: NA
V gene: TRBV19
CDR3 protein: CATSNTEAFF
CDR3 DNA: TGTGCCACCTCGAACACTGAAGCTTTCTTT

D gene: NA
J gene: TRBJ2-7
clone size: NA
V gene: TRBV9
CDR3 protein: CASSVERSSYEQYF
CDR3 DNA: TGTGCCAGCAGCGTAGAGCGGAGCTCCTACGAGCAGTACTTC

D gene: NA
J gene: TRBJ2-3
clone size: NA
V gene: TRBV5-1
CDR3 protein: CASSNPGTPVATQYF
CDR3 DNA: TGCGCCAGCAGCAATCCCGGGACTCCGGTTGCTACGCAGTATTTT

D gene: TRBD2
J gene: TRBJ2-7
clone size: once
V gene: TRBV4-3
CDR3 protein: CASSPNGLAEGYEQYF
CDR3 DNA: TGCGCCAGCAGCCCCAACGGGCTAGCGGAGGGGTACGAGCAGTACTTC